This TCR beta chain was obtained from a study of OX40 agonist ivuxolimab in advanced cancers. The wider study: Prior anti-PD-1, anti-PD-L1 or anti-CTLA-4 therapy was allowed; around 40% had some.

This CDR3 has 15 amino acids. V was pared by 5 bases and J by 2 bases, with 15 bases between. Germline-derived CDR1 and CDR2 are MNHEY and SMNVEV (reference sequence). In the case of this clone: Its target is unknown.

Broader study findings: Low normalized T-cell clonal expansion was additionally recorded for some nonresponders. Those patients achieving a partial response at 0.1-3.0 mg/kg showed among the lowest clonal expansion.

This table comes from immunoSEQ multiplex PCR, and its TCRdb copy is limited to in-frame clones, with some not included. Found here are over 25,000 clones, roughly 87% of them singletons; the top ten hold approximately 50%. No patient had autoimmune disease or received systemic immunosuppression. This receptor was identified in an adult with an advanced solid tumor such as melanoma, head and neck, liver or kidney cancer. The chain combines TRBV27 with TRBJ1-1; a weak D match, TRBD1 (6 bases). Sample: CD4+ or CD8+ T cells sorted from blood, taken in a trial of the OX40 agonist ivuxolimab. The CDR3 nucleotides read TGTGCCAGCAGTCCCCCCCGGACAGTCAACACTGAAGCTTTCTTT. Amino acids: CASSPPRTVNTEAFF.